This T cell receptor beta chain was recorded in a study of cytomegalovirus exposure and HLA in healthy donors. The CDR3 length is 14 residues. The V gene's germline CDR1 is LNHDA and CDR2 SQIVND (reference sequence). V dropped 6 bases and J dropped 4; count of bases not matched to a gene: 8. TCRdb's copy holds only in-frame clones and misses some; the assay was immunoSEQ multiplex PCR. The sample carries about 220,000 clones, around four fifths recorded once. The sequence was collected from a woman younger than 45 in good health and CMV-seropositive. Material: PBMCs. The V gene is TRBV19, the J gene TRBJ1-2; 7 positions match TRBD1. CDR3 DNA sequence: TGTGCCAGTAGCGGAACCGGGACAGCCTATGGCTACACCTTC. Amino acid sequence: CASSGTGTAYGYTF.